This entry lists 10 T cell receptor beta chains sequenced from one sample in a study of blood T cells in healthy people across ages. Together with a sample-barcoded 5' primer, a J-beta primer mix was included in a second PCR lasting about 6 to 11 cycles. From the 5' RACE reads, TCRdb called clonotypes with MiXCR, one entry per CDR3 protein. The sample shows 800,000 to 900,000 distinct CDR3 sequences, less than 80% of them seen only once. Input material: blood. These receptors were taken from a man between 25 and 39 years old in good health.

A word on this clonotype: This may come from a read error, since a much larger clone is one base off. CDR3 sequence: CGGTGGRGKNIQYF. The CDR3, as DNA: TGCGGAGGGACAGGGGGCCGGGGCAAAAACATTCAGTACTTC. The J gene is TRBJ2-4, the V gene TRBV20-1, with 12 bases fitting TRBD1. This CDR3 region has 14 residues. The germline gives CDR1 DFQATT, CDR2 SNEGSKA (reference sequence).

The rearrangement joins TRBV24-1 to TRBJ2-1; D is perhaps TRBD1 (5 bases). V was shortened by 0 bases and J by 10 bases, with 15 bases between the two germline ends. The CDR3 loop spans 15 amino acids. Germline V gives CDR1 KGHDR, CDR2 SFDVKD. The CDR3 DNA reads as TGTGCCACCAGTGATTTGCAGGGCCCCGTGATGGAGCAGTTCTTC. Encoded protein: CATSDLQGPVMEQFF.

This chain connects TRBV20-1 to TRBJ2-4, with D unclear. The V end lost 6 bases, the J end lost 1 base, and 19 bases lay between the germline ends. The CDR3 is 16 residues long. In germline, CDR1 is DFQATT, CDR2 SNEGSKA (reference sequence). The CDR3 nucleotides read TGCAGTGCCTGGCAACGGTTTATGGAGGCCAAAAACATTCAGTACTTC. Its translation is CSAWQRFMEAKNIQYF.

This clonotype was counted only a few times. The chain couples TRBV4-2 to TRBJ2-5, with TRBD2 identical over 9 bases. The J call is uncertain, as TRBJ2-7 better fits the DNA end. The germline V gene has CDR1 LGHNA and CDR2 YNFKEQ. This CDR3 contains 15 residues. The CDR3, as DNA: TGTGCCAGCAGCCAAGACCGGACTAGCGACTACGAGCAGTACTTC. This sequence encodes CASSQDRTSDYEQYF.

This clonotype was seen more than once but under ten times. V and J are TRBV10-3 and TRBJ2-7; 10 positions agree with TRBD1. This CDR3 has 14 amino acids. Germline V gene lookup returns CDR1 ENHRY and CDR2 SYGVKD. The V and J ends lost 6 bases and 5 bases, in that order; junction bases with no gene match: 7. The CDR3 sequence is CAIRRQGAVNEQYF. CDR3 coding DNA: TGTGCCATCAGGAGACAGGGGGCAGTCAACGAGCAGTACTTC.

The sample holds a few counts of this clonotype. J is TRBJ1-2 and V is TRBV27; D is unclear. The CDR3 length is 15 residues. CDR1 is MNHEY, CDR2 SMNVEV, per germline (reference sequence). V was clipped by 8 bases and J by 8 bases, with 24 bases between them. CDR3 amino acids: CASLTRRSGSGGYTF. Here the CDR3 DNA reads TGTGCCAGCCTAACCCGACGAAGCGGATCTGGGGGCTACACCTTC.

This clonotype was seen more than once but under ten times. Here the CDR3 DNA reads TGCGCCAGCAGCCCAGTCGGGGGTCATTCTAGCACAGATACGCAGTATTTT. This codes for CASSPVGGHSSTDTQYF. The chain employs TRBV4-1 and TRBJ2-3; TRBD2 might be the D (6 bases). Looked up from germline, CDR1 is MGHRA and CDR2 is YSYEKL. CDR3 length: 17 residues. V was pared by 4 bases and J by 0 bases, with 17 bases between.

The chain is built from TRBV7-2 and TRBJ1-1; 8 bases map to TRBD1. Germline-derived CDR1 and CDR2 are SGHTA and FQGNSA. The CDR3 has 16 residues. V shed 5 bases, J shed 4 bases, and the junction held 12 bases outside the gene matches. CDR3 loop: CASSTDRDPRGTEAFF. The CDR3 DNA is TGTGCCAGCAGCACGGACAGGGACCCTCGGGGCACTGAAGCTTTCTTT.

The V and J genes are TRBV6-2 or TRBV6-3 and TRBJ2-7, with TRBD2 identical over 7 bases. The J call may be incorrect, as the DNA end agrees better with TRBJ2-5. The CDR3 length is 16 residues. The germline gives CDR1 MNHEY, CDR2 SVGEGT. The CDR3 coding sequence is TGTGCCAGCAGTCCCCGAGGGACTACCGGTTGGGAGACCCAGTACTTC. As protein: CASSPRGTTGWETQYF.

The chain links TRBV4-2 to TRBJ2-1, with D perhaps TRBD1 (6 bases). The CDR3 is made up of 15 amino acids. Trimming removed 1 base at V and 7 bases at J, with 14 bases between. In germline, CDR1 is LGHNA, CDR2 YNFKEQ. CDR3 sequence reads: CASSQANRASNEQFF. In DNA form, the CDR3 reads TGTGCCAGCAGCCAAGCCAACAGGGCTTCGAATGAGCAGTTCTTC.